The clone carrying this TCR beta chain was seen only once. Its antigen is as yet unknown. The data belong to a study of shared clonotypes between healthy human individuals. TCRdb's table, derived via immunoSEQ multiplex PCR, lists solely in-frame clones and lacks some. The data contain roughly 1.5 million clones, 98% of them singletons. The V end lost 8 bases, the J end lost 0 bases, and 14 bases lay between the germline ends. CDR1 is SGHAT, CDR2 FQNNGV, per germline. This CDR3 has 14 amino acids. Study-level results: A generally larger estimated richness was seen in naive subsets than in memory subsets.

The TCR originated in a man aged 25 to 40 in good health. The sample taken for sequencing was naive CD4+ T cells sorted from blood. Subset given: CD45RA+ positively selected. The chain carries TRBV11-2 and TRBJ2-7; D is unclear. The CDR3 DNA sequence: TGTGCCAGCCGCCTGCGGCGGAGCTCCTACGAGCAGTACTTC. Protein product: CASRLRRSSYEQYF.